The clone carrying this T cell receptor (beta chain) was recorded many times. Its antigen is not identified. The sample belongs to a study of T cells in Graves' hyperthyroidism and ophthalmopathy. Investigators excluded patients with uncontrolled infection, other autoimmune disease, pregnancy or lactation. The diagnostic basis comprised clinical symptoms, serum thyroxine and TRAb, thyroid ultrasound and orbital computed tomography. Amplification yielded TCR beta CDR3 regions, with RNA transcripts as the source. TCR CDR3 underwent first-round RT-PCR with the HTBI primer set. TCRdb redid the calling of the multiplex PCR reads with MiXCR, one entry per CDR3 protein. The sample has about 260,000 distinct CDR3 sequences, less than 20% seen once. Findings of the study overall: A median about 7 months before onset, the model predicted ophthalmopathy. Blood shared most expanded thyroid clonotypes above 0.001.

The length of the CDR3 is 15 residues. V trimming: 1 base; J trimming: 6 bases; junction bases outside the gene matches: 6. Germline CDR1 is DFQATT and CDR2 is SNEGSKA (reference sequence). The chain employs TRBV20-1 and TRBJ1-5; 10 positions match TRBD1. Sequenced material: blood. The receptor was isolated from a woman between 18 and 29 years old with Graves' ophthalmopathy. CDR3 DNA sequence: TGCAGTGCTAGAGTTGGACAGGGGGGGGGTCAGCCCCAGCATTTT. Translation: CSARVGQGGGQPQHF.